The sequence of this T cell receptor (beta chain) was determined in a study of blood T cells in healthy people across ages. Germline values: CDR1 GTSNPN, CDR2 SVGIG (reference sequence). V gave up 4 bases and J gave up 7 bases, with 29 bases separating them. The CDR3 runs 17 residues. Using a J-beta primer mix together with a sample-barcoded 5' primer, a second PCR was run for about 6 to 11 cycles. MiXCR, applied by TCRdb to the 5' RACE reads, yields one record per CDR3 protein. The sample lists 850,000 to 1,100,000 distinct CDR3 sequences, roughly two fifths occurring once. V and J are TRBV30 and TRBJ2-7; possible D gene TRBD2, 6 bases. Sequenced material: blood. The TCR was taken from a man between 18 and 29 years old in good health. Written as DNA, the CDR3 is TGTGCCTGGACCAAACGGGGTGCGGGACTCTCTTACAATGAGCAGTACTTC. This translates into CAWTKRGAGLSYNEQYF.